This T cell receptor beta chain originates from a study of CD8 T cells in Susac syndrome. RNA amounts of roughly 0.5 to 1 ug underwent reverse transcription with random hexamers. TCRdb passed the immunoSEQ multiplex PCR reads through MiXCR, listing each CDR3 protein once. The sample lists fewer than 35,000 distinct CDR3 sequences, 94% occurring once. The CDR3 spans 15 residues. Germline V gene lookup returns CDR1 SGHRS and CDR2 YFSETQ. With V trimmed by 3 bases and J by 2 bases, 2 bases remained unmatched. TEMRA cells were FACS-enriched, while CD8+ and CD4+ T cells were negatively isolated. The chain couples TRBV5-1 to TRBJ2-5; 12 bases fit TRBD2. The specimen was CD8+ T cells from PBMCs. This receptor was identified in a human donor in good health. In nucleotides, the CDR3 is TGCGCCAGCAGCTGGACTAGCGGGGTACAAGAGACCCAGTACTTC. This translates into CASSWTSGVQETQYF.